This TCR beta chain was recorded in a study of regulatory T cells in long-lasting Graves disease. J lost 0 bases, V lost 6 bases, and 8 bases had no gene match. The CDR3 has 18 residues. Building the TCR beta libraries relied on iRepertoire HTBI primers, and CDR3 regions underwent Arm-PCR. Using its own MiXCR run on the multiplex PCR reads, TCRdb lists one record per CDR3 protein. There are 350,000 to 450,000 distinct CDR3 sequences in the sample; about a fifth occur only once, and under 25% lies in the top ten. Notes on the study in general: Persistent patients shared more public clonotypes (under 3,000) than newly diagnosed patients (about 970).

Time point defined: persistent/refractory GD, antithyroid drugs over 5 years with positive TRAb. Generation of the TCR library employed RNA extracted from PBMCs. Comment on this clonotype: Its antigen is unidentified.

Sample: peripheral blood mononuclear cells (PBMCs), taken when the disease was refractory, from a patient treated with antithyroid drugs. The chain couples TRBV12-3 or TRBV12-4 to TRBJ2-2; TRBD2 matches 12 bases. This sequence originates from a female donor with Graves disease. The CDR3 reads CASSRLAGEGSNTGELFF. CDR3 coding DNA: TGTGCCAGCAGCCGACTAGCGGGAGAGGGATCGAACACCGGGGAGCTGTTTTTT.